What follows are 30 T cell receptor beta chains derived from one specimen sequenced in a study of OX40 agonist ivuxolimab in advanced cancers. The repertoire was sequenced with immunoSEQ multiplex PCR; TCRdb's copy has only in-frame clones and lacks some. The profile shows over 65,000 clones, roughly 84% of them singletons. The material was CD4+ or CD8+ T cells sorted from blood, obtained in a trial of the OX40 agonist ivuxolimab. Receptors were obtained from an adult with an advanced solid tumor such as melanoma, head and neck, liver or kidney cancer.

V and J are TRBV6-6 and TRBJ1-1, with no clear D. In germline, CDR1 is MNHNY, CDR2 SVGAGI (reference sequence). Trimming pared 4 bases from V and 0 bases from J, leaving 6 bases between. The CDR3 contains 13 residues. The CDR3 sequence: CASSWRLNTEAFF. The CDR3 region has the DNA TGTGCCAGCAGTTGGAGGTTGAACACTGAAGCTTTCTTT.

The V and J genes are TRBV28 and TRBJ1-2; 9 bases fit TRBD1. CDR1 and CDR2 from the germline V gene are MDHEN and SYDVKM. This CDR3 spans 17 amino acids. V was pared by 6 bases and J by 1 base, with 12 bases of the junction left unmatched. The CDR3 loop is CASSPTGQGSDNYGYTF. The CDR3, as DNA: TGTGCCAGCAGCCCTACTGGACAGGGGTCTGATAACTATGGCTACACCTTC.

The genes are TRBV25-1 and TRBJ1-5; the D gene is possibly TRBD1 (6 bases). Germline CDR1 MGHDK, CDR2 SYGVNS. Trimming took 4 bases from V and 9 from J, leaving 16 bases between them. This CDR3 has 14 residues. The CDR3 region has the DNA TGTGCCAGCAGTGGGCGACAGGCCCTGGGGCCCCAGCATTTT. As protein: CASSGRQALGPQHF. Drawing the rest from reference TRBV25-1 and TRBJ1-5, the complete variable domain is EADIYQTPRYLVIGTGKKITLECSQTMGHDKMYWYQQDPGMELHLIHYSYGVNSTEKGDLSSESTVSRIRTEHFPLTLESARPSHTSQYLCASSGRQALGPQHFGDGTRLSIL.

The chain uses TRBV30 and TRBJ1-4; D gene ambiguous. The V gene's germline CDR1 is GTSNPN and CDR2 SVGIG (reference sequence). This CDR3 region has 13 residues. V lost 4 bases, J lost 7 bases, and 13 bases lay in between. CDR3 in DNA: TGTGCCTGGATCGGGGAGATTGGTGAAAAACTGTTTTTT. Its protein product is CAWIGEIGEKLFF.

The chain uses TRBV18 and TRBJ1-2; D is uncertain. Trimming removed 1 base at V and 1 base at J, with 16 bases between. The CDR3 has 17 amino acids. Germline CDR1 and CDR2: KGHSH and LQKENI. CDR3 bases: TGTGCCAGCTCACCACGGGAGCGAAGGGCTTTTAACTATGGCTACACCTTC. This gives the protein CASSPRERRAFNYGYTF. The variable domain in full, with the rest retrieved from reference TRBV18 and TRBJ1-2, is NAGVMQNPRHLVRRRGQEARLRCSPMKGHSHVYWYRQLPEEGLKFMVYLQKENIIDESGMPKERFSAEFPKEGPSILRIQQVVRGDSAAYFCASSPRERRAFNYGYTFGSGTRLTVV.

The chain links TRBV4-3 to TRBJ1-2; 8 bases line up with TRBD1. This CDR3 is built from 13 residues. Germline CDR1 LGHNA, CDR2 YSLEER. J gave up 8 bases and V 3 bases, and 5 bases lay outside the gene matches. Here the CDR3 reads CASSQGQALGYTF. CDR3 nucleotide sequence: TGCGCCAGCAGCCAGGGACAGGCATTGGGCTACACCTTC.

This chain connects TRBV9 to TRBJ1-2; a possible D gene is TRBD1 (5 bases). V was pared by 0 bases and J by 2 bases, with 8 bases between. The CDR3 is 14 amino acids. Germline-derived CDR1 and CDR2 are SGDLS and YYNGEE. CDR3 region: CASSVGAGNYGYTF. The CDR3 DNA reads as TGTGCCAGCAGCGTAGGGGCAGGGAACTATGGCTACACCTTC.

The chain employs TRBV5-1 and TRBJ2-1; 8 bases line up with TRBD1. The germline V gene has CDR1 SGHRS and CDR2 YFSETQ. The CDR3 runs to 16 residues. The V and J ends lost 2 bases and 6 bases, in that order; junction bases with no gene match: 10. The CDR3 loop is CASSLVGTGPFNEQFF. Here the CDR3 DNA reads TGCGCCAGCAGCTTAGTCGGGACAGGACCCTTCAATGAGCAGTTCTTC.

The table lists this clone with a few counts. This chain joins TRBV6-1 and TRBJ2-3; 9 bases agree with TRBD1. Trimming at V came to 3 bases and at J to 3 bases, leaving 7 bases not matched to a gene. Germline V gene lookup returns CDR1 MNHNS and CDR2 SASEGT. The CDR3 has 16 amino acids. The DNA for the CDR3 is TGTGCCAGCAGTGATCCAGACAGGGGGGGAACAGATACGCAGTATTTT. It translates to CASSDPDRGGTDTQYF.

The rearrangement uses TRBV5-4 and TRBJ2-2; D is unresolved. V gave up 0 bases and J gave up 6 bases, with 6 bases separating them. The CDR3 extends over 13 amino acids. CDR1 is SGHNT, CDR2 YYREEE, per germline (reference sequence). The CDR3 loop is CASSLVLAGELFF. The CDR3 DNA is TGTGCCAGCAGCTTGGTTTTGGCCGGGGAGCTGTTTTTT.

This clone was counted between two and nine times. This chain uses TRBV10-3 with TRBJ2-3; D ambiguous. The CDR3 contains 14 residues. CDR1 is ENHRY, CDR2 SYGVKD, per germline. With 0 bases removed from V and 6 bases from J, the gap between germline ends came to 10 bases. The CDR3 spells CAISESMGRDTQYF. The CDR3 DNA sequence: TGTGCCATCAGTGAGTCGATGGGTAGGGATACGCAGTATTTT.

This chain connects TRBV11-3 to TRBJ1-1, with D unresolved. The germline CDR1 and CDR2 sequences are SGHNT and YENEEA. The CDR3 contains 13 residues. V was trimmed by 3 bases and J by 2 bases, leaving 7 bases between them. The chain's CDR3 is CASSFSSNTEAFF. The CDR3 DNA sequence: TGTGCCAGCAGCTTTAGCAGCAACACTGAAGCTTTCTTT.

V gene TRBV19 combines with J gene TRBJ2-5, with D perhaps matching TRBD1 (5 bases). CDR1 and CDR2 (germline): LNHDA, SQIVND (reference sequence). The V and J ends lost 7 bases and 2 bases respectively, with 11 bases between them. The CDR3 consists of 13 residues. The CDR3 spells CASNQGRQETQYF. The DNA for the CDR3 is TGTGCCAGTAATCAGGGTAGGCAAGAGACCCAGTACTTC. The variable domain in full, completed from reference TRBV19 and TRBJ2-5, reads DGGITQSPKYLFRKEGQNVTLSCEQNLNHDAMYWYRQDPGQGLRLIYYSQIVNDFQKGDIAEGYSVSREKKESFPLTVTSAQKNPTAFYLCASNQGRQETQYFGPGTRLLVL.

The genes are TRBV11-1 and TRBJ2-7, with a possible D match to TRBD2 (7 bases). V was trimmed by 2 bases and J by 2 bases, leaving 10 bases between them. The germline CDR1 and CDR2 sequences are SGHAT and FQDESV (reference sequence). The CDR3 spans 14 residues. CDR3 sequence: CASSLRGGPYEQYF. For the CDR3, the DNA is TGTGCCAGCAGCTTAAGGGGGGGTCCCTACGAGCAGTACTTC.

The chain has TRBV19 and TRBJ1-2; 7 bases line up with TRBD1. The germline CDR1 and CDR2 sequences are LNHDA and SQIVND (reference sequence). The CDR3 consists of 15 residues. Trimming cost V 4 bases and J 3 bases; bases outside gene matches: 8. The CDR3 sequence: CASSTRDSIYYGYTF. As DNA, the CDR3 is TGTGCCAGTAGTACCCGGGACAGCATATACTATGGCTACACCTTC.

The chain links TRBV27 to TRBJ1-6, with 7 bases identical to TRBD1. Germline values: CDR1 MNHEY, CDR2 SMNVEV (reference sequence). CDR3 length equals 16 residues. V lost 6 bases to trimming and J lost 9 bases; unmatched junction nucleotides: 14. This CDR3 is CASSLQSRQGTSPLHF. CDR3 in DNA: TGTGCCAGCAGCCTCCAATCCAGACAGGGCACTTCACCCCTCCACTTT.

The rearrangement links TRBV7-8 to TRBJ2-7, with D hard to call. Trimming removed 5 bases at V and 6 bases at J, with 14 bases between. The CDR3 sequence is 13 residues long. Per germline, CDR1 SGHVS and CDR2 FQNEAQ. The CDR3 sequence: CASSPTPFGEQYF. DNA for the CDR3: TGTGCCAGCAGCCCGACGCCCTTCGGCGAGCAGTACTTC.

This chain uses TRBV2 with TRBJ1-5; D may be TRBD1 (6 bases). CDR1 and CDR2 from the germline V gene are SNHLY and FYNNEI. CDR3 length: 13 amino acids. The V gene lost 6 bases and the J gene lost 4 bases, with 10 bases spanning the gap. The CDR3 reads CASRDSANQPQHF. CDR3 bases: TGTGCCAGCAGGGACAGCGCAAATCAGCCCCAGCATTTT.

The chain joins TRBV11-2 to TRBJ1-1; the D is unclear. This CDR3 has 14 amino acids. Germline CDR1 is SGHAT and CDR2 is FQNNGV. Trimming removed 2 bases from V and 2 bases from J, with 9 bases in between. CDR3 in amino acids: CASSLSGSNTEAFF. For the CDR3, the DNA is TGTGCCAGCAGCTTATCCGGGAGCAACACTGAAGCTTTCTTT.

The chain carries TRBV18 and TRBJ2-2, with D perhaps matching TRBD1 or TRBD2 (6 bases each). This CDR3 has 15 amino acids. V was cut by 3 bases and J by 5 bases, with 13 bases left in between. CDR1 and CDR2 from the germline V gene are KGHSH and LQKENI. Written as DNA, the CDR3 is TGTGCCAGCTCACCGCGAAGGGGGGAGACCGGGGAGCTGTTTTTT. Amino acids: CASSPRRGETGELFF.

V gene TRBV30 combines with J gene TRBJ2-5, with 7 nucleotides matching TRBD2. The CDR3 consists of 14 residues. V was clipped by 3 bases and J by 4 bases; unmatched bases: 8. In germline, CDR1 is GTSNPN, CDR2 SVGIG (reference sequence). This chain's CDR3 is CAWRVTGGGETQYF. The DNA for the CDR3 is TGTGCCTGGAGGGTTACGGGAGGAGGAGAGACCCAGTACTTC. The whole variable domain, filled in from reference TRBV30 and TRBJ2-5, reads SQTIHQWPATLVQPVGSPLSLECTVEGTSNPNLYWYRQAAGRGLQLLFYSVGIGQISSEVPQNLSASRPQDRQFILSSKKLLLSDSGFYLCAWRVTGGGETQYFGPGTRLLVL.

This clone came up once. V and J are TRBV4-3 and TRBJ2-7; D is unclear. From germline, CDR1 is LGHNA and CDR2 YSLEER. Between the trimmed V and J ends, which lost 0 bases and 9 bases, there was a span of 9 bases. There are 12 residues in the CDR3. This chain's CDR3 is CASSQDQKRQYF. Here the CDR3 DNA reads TGCGCCAGCAGCCAAGATCAGAAGCGGCAGTACTTC.

V is TRBV29-1 and J is TRBJ2-7, with D unclear. The CDR3 is made up of 12 amino acids. V lost 5 bases and J 0 bases, leaving 8 bases between the germline ends. Germline CDR1 reads SQVTM; CDR2 reads ANQGSEA. In nucleotides, the CDR3 is TGCAGCGTTCTCTCGAACTCCTACGAGCAGTACTTC. Translation gives CSVLSNSYEQYF.

The sample holds a few counts of this clone. The V and J genes are TRBV6-6 and TRBJ1-3; tentatively, D is TRBD1 (6 bases). The CDR3 covers 14 residues. V lost 8 bases and J lost 8, with 19 bases in between. CDR1 and CDR2 (germline): MNHNY, SVGAGI (reference sequence). CDR3 sequence: CASRSGGGVDTIYF. CDR3 bases: TGTGCCAGCCGGAGTGGGGGGGGCGTAGACACCATATATTTT.

This clone was seen just once. The rearrangement joins TRBV6-1 to TRBJ2-3, with TRBD2 identical over 12 bases. After removal of 4 bases from V and 3 bases from J, the junction contained 5 bases not matched to a gene. The CDR3 sequence is 16 residues long. Germline V gene lookup returns CDR1 MNHNS and CDR2 SASEGT. CDR3 bases: TGTGCCAGCAGTGCCCTAGCGGGAGGGCTGACAGATACGCAGTATTTT. Protein product: CASSALAGGLTDTQYF.

J is TRBJ1-3 and V is TRBV11-2; D ambiguous. CDR1 and CDR2 (germline): SGHAT, FQNNGV. The CDR3 totals 16 residues. V lost 0 bases, J lost 1 base, and 10 bases lay in between. CDR3 bases: TGTGCCAGCAGCTTAGATCACGGAGTTTCTGGAAACACCATATATTTT. Encoded protein: CASSLDHGVSGNTIYF.

Here the CDR3 reads CASSQVRGSTDTQYF. The CDR3 nucleotides read TGCGCCAGCAGCCAAGTTCGGGGTAGCACAGATACGCAGTATTTT. V is TRBV4-3 and J is TRBJ2-3; D may be TRBD2 (5 bases). Germline loops: CDR1 LGHNA, CDR2 YSLEER. V was clipped by 1 base and J by 0 bases, with 8 bases between them. The CDR3 sequence is 15 residues long.

V and J are TRBV6-4 and TRBJ1-6; TRBD1 might be the D (5 bases). Germline values: CDR1 MRHNA, CDR2 SNTAGT. This CDR3 comprises 14 residues. V shed 2 bases and J shed 9 bases, with 11 bases lying between them. The CDR3 sequence is CASSDELGTSPLHF. The CDR3 bases are TGTGCCAGCAGTGACGAGCTGGGGACTTCACCCCTCCACTTT.

The CDR3 here is CASSSRGRWYEQYF. In nucleotides, the CDR3 is TGTGCCAGCAGCTCACGGGGGAGGTGGTACGAGCAGTACTTC. The V gene is TRBV7-2, the J gene TRBJ2-7, with D perhaps matching TRBD2 (6 bases). Germline V gene data show CDR1 as SGHTA and CDR2 as FQGNSA. The CDR3 has 14 residues. With 4 bases removed from V and 4 bases from J, the gap between germline ends came to 14 bases.

The V call is TRBV14, the J call TRBJ1-2, with D unresolved. Trimming removed 4 bases from V and 0 bases from J, with 12 bases in between. From germline, CDR1 is SGHDN and CDR2 FVKESK. This CDR3 contains 15 residues. CDR3 loop: CASSPLGLSNYGYTF. DNA for the CDR3: TGTGCCAGCAGCCCGCTGGGTCTTTCTAACTATGGCTACACCTTC.